The 16 T cell receptor beta chains below come from one sample, sequenced in a study of blood T cell repertoires in COVID-19 (dated by TCRdb to the early 2020s). The library relied on the immunoSEQ multiplex PCR assay. In TCRdb, the immuneACCESS table is reduced to in-frame sequences with V and J assigned. These tables do not hold every clone; where another copy was compared, an unresolved V gene accounts for under half, and the others remain unexplained. The sample has roughly 150,000 clones on record, 75% to 85% of them singletons. 4.5% to 7.5% of the sample is in the top ten clones. The source material was PBMCs or T cells enriched from blood (not recorded which). Receptors originate from a man aged 35 to 55 who had recovered from COVID-19.

The chain uses TRBV19 and TRBJ2-7, with D perhaps TRBD1 (5 bases). The CDR3 extends over 13 amino acids. The V end lost 5 bases, the J end lost 3 bases, and 11 bases lay between the germline ends. Germline CDR1 LNHDA, CDR2 SQIVND (reference sequence). The DNA of the CDR3 is TGTGCCAGTAGTCAGGGCCTCCTCTACGAGCAGTACTTC. Its translation is CASSQGLLYEQYF.

The rearrangement joins TRBV5-1 to TRBJ2-5; TRBD1 agrees at 8 bases. The ends lost 1 base at V and 1 base at J; junction bases unmatched: 0. The CDR3 has 14 residues. Per germline, CDR1 SGHRS and CDR2 YFSETQ. The CDR3 is CASSLQGAQETQYF. CDR3 sequence (DNA): TGCGCCAGCAGCTTGCAGGGGGCCCAAGAGACCCAGTACTTC.

There are a few counts of this clone. The chain recombines TRBV24-1 with TRBJ2-2; possibly TRBD1 for D (5 bases). V lost 9 bases to trimming and J lost 1 base, with 11 bases between them. The germline V gene has CDR1 KGHDR and CDR2 SFDVKD. The CDR3 has 14 residues. The chain's CDR3 is CATQTTVNTGELFF. The DNA of the CDR3 is TGTGCCACCCAGACGACAGTGAACACCGGGGAGCTGTTTTTT.

This clone was found a few times. This sequence joins TRBV19 and TRBJ1-5, with TRBD1 identical over 12 bases. Per germline, CDR1 LNHDA and CDR2 SQIVND (reference sequence). This CDR3 is 16 amino acids long. J gave up 6 bases and V 5 bases, and 8 bases lay outside the gene matches. In nucleotides, the CDR3 is TGTGCCAGTAGTTCTCGCGGGACAGGGGGCACTCAGCCCCAGCATTTT. Translating gives CASSSRGTGGTQPQHF.

The chain couples TRBV7-9 to TRBJ1-2; 11 bases line up with TRBD1. The CDR3 has 14 amino acids. CDR1 SEHNR and CDR2 FQNEAQ come from the germline V gene (reference sequence). Trimming cost V 5 bases and J 6 bases; bases outside gene matches: 5. DNA for the CDR3: TGTGCCAGCAGCCGGGACAGGGGGGAGGATGGCTACACCTTC. It encodes CASSRDRGEDGYTF.

The chain joins TRBV5-1 to TRBJ2-3; 10 bases align to TRBD1. With V trimmed by 0 bases and J by 4 bases, 2 bases remained unmatched. The CDR3 length is 15 residues. CDR1 is SGHRS and CDR2 is YFSETQ in the germline V gene. The CDR3 spells CASSLGTGGPDTQYF. CDR3 DNA sequence: TGCGCCAGCAGCTTGGGGACAGGGGGACCAGATACGCAGTATTTT.

The chain uses TRBV10-3 and TRBJ1-5, with D perhaps TRBD1 (5 bases). Trimming removed 8 bases from V and 3 bases from J, with 8 bases in between. This CDR3 is 12 amino acids long. Germline V gene sequence: CDR1 ENHRY, CDR2 SYGVKD. The CDR3 protein is CAIRDSNQPQHF. The CDR3 DNA reads TGTGCCATCCGGGACTCCAATCAGCCCCAGCATTTT.

V usage is TRBV6-4 and J usage is TRBJ1-2, with 9 positions matching TRBD1. The germline gives CDR1 MRHNA, CDR2 SNTAGT. The CDR3 consists of 15 residues. V shed 6 bases, J shed 2 bases, and the junction held 7 bases outside the gene matches. CDR3 coding DNA: TGTGCCAGCAGCGACCATGACAGGGGGAACTATGGCTACACCTTC. Encoded protein: CASSDHDRGNYGYTF.

The CDR3 DNA follows: TGTGCCACCAGCGGTCACAGGGGCGCGAACTATGGCTACACCTTC. Translated, it gives CATSGHRGANYGYTF. The chain uses TRBV15 and TRBJ1-2; 7 bases align to TRBD1. CDR3 length: 15 amino acids. The germline V gene encodes CDR1 LNHNV and CDR2 YYDKDF (reference sequence). V lost 5 bases, J lost 2 bases, and 8 bases stayed unmatched.

V gene TRBV5-1 combines with J gene TRBJ1-6, with 8 bases that match TRBD1. There are 15 residues in the CDR3. J lost 5 bases, V lost 4 bases, and 5 bases had no gene match. The germline gives CDR1 SGHRS, CDR2 YFSETQ. CDR3 bases: TGCGCCAGCAGCGCGGACAGGGAAAATAATTCACCCCTCCACTTT. Translation gives CASSADRENNSPLHF.

The chain combines TRBV29-1 with TRBJ2-1; 8 bases fit TRBD1. Germline trimming cut 5 bases from V and 4 bases from J; bases unmatched to any gene: 13. Per germline, CDR1 SQVTM and CDR2 ANQGSEA. The length of the CDR3 is 16 residues. The CDR3 spells CSVQGGGQGKYNEQFF. The CDR3 region has the DNA TGCAGCGTTCAGGGTGGAGGACAGGGAAAATACAATGAGCAGTTCTTC.

Comments on this clone: At one of its ends the junction is not consistent with the germline gene, which may arise from a read error. The V and J genes are TRBV6-2 or TRBV6-3 and TRBJ1-6; TRBD1 might be the D (5 bases). Germline CDR1 MNHEY, CDR2 SVGEGT. The CDR3 contains 11 residues. The CDR3 bases are TGTGCCAGCAGTACTGGGGACTCACACTCCTTT. Its protein product is CASSTGDSHSF.

The chain carries TRBV6-1 and TRBJ2-5, with TRBD1 matching 11 bases. Germline lookup yields CDR1 MNHNS and CDR2 SASEGT. The V gene end was trimmed by 2 bases and the J gene end by 4 bases; junction bases not matched to a gene: 12. The CDR3 totals 18 residues. The CDR3 bases are TGTGCCAGCAGTGAATATAGTGCGGGACAGGGGGATCGAGAGACCCAGTACTTC. Protein sequence: CASSEYSAGQGDRETQYF.

CDR3 sequence: CASSLDYGTGEHSYNEQFF. Here the CDR3 DNA reads TGTGCCAGCAGCTTAGATTACGGGACAGGGGAACACTCCTACAATGAGCAGTTCTTC. The J gene is TRBJ2-1, the V gene TRBV11-3; TRBD1 matches 10 bases. The CDR3 sequence is 19 residues long. The V and J ends lost 0 bases and 0 bases, in that order; junction bases with no gene match: 8. Germline assignment: CDR1 SGHNT and CDR2 YENEEA. The variable domain in full, with the rest retrieved from reference TRBV11-3 and TRBJ2-1, is EAGVVQSPRYKIIEKKQPVAFWCNPISGHNTLYWYLQNLGQGPELLIRYENEEAVDDSQLPKDRFSAERLKGVDSTLKIQPAELGDSAVYLCASSLDYGTGEHSYNEQFFGPGTRLTVL.

This chain uses TRBV7-9 with TRBJ2-5, with TRBD2 as a possible D gene (5 bases). CDR1 and CDR2 (germline): SEHNR, FQNEAQ (reference sequence). V shed 8 bases and J shed 1 base, with 11 bases lying between them. This CDR3 region has 13 residues. The CDR3 nucleotides are TGTGCCAGCCGACCGGGGAGCCAAGAGACCCAGTACTTC. Residues: CASRPGSQETQYF. Variable domain in full (rest from reference TRBV7-9 and TRBJ2-5): DTGVSQNPRHKITKRGQNVTFRCDPISEHNRLYWYRQTLGQGPEFLTYFQNEAQLEKSRLLSDRFSAERPKGSFSTLEIQRTEQGDSAMYLCASRPGSQETQYFGPGTRLLVL.

This clone was picked up a small number of times. The J gene is TRBJ1-6, the V gene TRBV3-1 (or the pseudogene TRBV3-2); TRBD1 matches 7 bases. The CDR3 runs to 15 residues. The trim removed 7 bases at V and 8 bases at J, leaving 11 bases unmatched. From germline, CDR1 is LGHDT and CDR2 YNNKEL (reference sequence). CDR3 sequence (DNA): TGTGCCAGCAACAACAGGGGCACGGGGGATTCACCCCTCCACTTT. It specifies CASNNRGTGDSPLHF.